This T cell receptor beta chain emerged from a study of response to subunit inactivated influenza vaccine. This clonotype was seen only a few times. As yet, its antigen is unknown. The V gene end was trimmed by 8 bases and the J gene end by 5 bases; junction bases not matched to a gene: 8. The germline V gene has CDR1 MNHEY and CDR2 SVGEGT. This CDR3 contains 14 residues. General observations from the study: The authors proposed limited new T cell recruitment per seasonal influenza vaccination.

MiXCR was run by TCRdb on the RT-PCR reads, yielding one entry per CDR3 protein. The data show hundreds of thousands of distinct CDR3 sequences, approximately 18% seen once. The sequence derives from a man aged 45-65 years who received an inactivated influenza vaccine. The sample consisted of PBMCs from blood, taken roughly 5 days after vaccination. The V and J genes are TRBV6-2 or TRBV6-3 and TRBJ2-5, with 10 bases matching TRBD2. The CDR3 loop reads CASRLAGDWETQYF. In DNA, the CDR3 is TGTGCCAGCCGACTAGCGGGCGATTGGGAGACCCAGTACTTC.